Listed below are T cell receptor beta chains from one sample, sequenced in a study of T cell repertoires in cytomegalovirus infection. TCRdb itself ran the reads through MiXCR, one entry per CDR3 protein. The sample has about 740,000 distinct CDR3 sequences; approximately 40% are singletons. Sample: PBMCs. The receptors shown here come from a human donor in good health (CMV status not recorded). Some clones in this sample may be carry-over from other donors' samples. Each CDR3 is given with its conserved first and last residue. A D gene is named only where the DNA matches it firmly. Size is stated for part of the rows, as once, few or many counts, or as a class when the clone is expanded.

clone size	V gene	D gene	J gene	CDR3 protein	CDR3 DNA
-	TRBV20-1	-	TRBJ2-7	CSATRLGKTYEQYF	TGCAGTGCCACTAGGTTGGGGAAAACCTACGAGCAGTACTTC
once	TRBV20-1	-	TRBJ1-5	CSARDEGGHNQPQHF	TGCAGTGCTAGAGATGAGGGGGGTCACAATCAGCCCCAGCATTTT
once	TRBV4-1	-	TRBJ2-7	CASSQEVSGYEQYF	TGCGCCAGCAGCCAAGAAGTATCCGGGTACGAGCAGTACTTC
-	TRBV5-1	TRBD1	TRBJ2-1	CASSAVQTGGTNEQFF	TGCGCCAGCAGCGCCGTCCAGACAGGGGGTACAAATGAGCAGTTCTTC
-	TRBV12-3/TRBV12-4	-	TRBJ2-6	CASSPPGWGANVLTF	TGTGCCAGCAGCCCCCCGGGGTGGGGGGCCAACGTCCTGACTTTC
-	TRBV28	TRBD2	TRBJ2-3	CASSLDGGVGTQYF	TGTGCCAGCAGTTTAGACGGGGGGGTAGGTACGCAGTATTTT
few	TRBV14	-	TRBJ2-1	CASSRGKGNEQFF	TGTGCCAGCAGCCGAGGAAAAGGGAATGAGCAGTTCTTC
few	TRBV6-5	TRBD2	TRBJ2-1	CASSRANGGRYEQFF	TGTGCCAGCAGTCGGGCAAATGGCGGGAGGTATGAGCAGTTCTTC
few	TRBV7-2	-	TRBJ1-4	CASSLGSQATNEKLFF	TGTGCCAGCAGCTTAGGGTCACAGGCCACTAATGAAAAACTGTTTTTT
few	TRBV23-1	-	TRBJ1-5	CASPERRVQPQHF	TGCGCCAGCCCCGAGCGGAGAGTCCAGCCCCAGCATTTT
-	TRBV6-2/TRBV6-3	-	TRBJ1-1	CASSYSPTGEKKAFF	TGTGCCAGCAGTTACTCCCCCACGGGGGAGAAGAAAGCTTTCTTT
-	TRBV7-9	-	TRBJ2-5	CASSFSGMETQYF	TGTGCCAGCAGCTTTTCTGGGATGGAGACCCAGTACTTC
-	TRBV12-3/TRBV12-4	TRBD2	TRBJ2-1	CASSSSILAGGYNEQFF	TGTGCCAGCAGTTCAAGTATTCTAGCGGGAGGGTACAATGAGCAGTTCTTC
few	TRBV19	-	TRBJ2-1	CASSILRQLSYNEQFF	TGTGCCAGTAGTATCCTCCGACAACTCTCCTACAATGAGCAGTTCTTC
-	TRBV11-2	TRBD1	TRBJ2-1	CASSQGQNRASSYNEQFF	TGTGCCAGCAGCCAGGGACAGAACCGCGCTAGCTCCTACAATGAGCAGTTCTTC
-	TRBV6-2/TRBV6-3	-	TRBJ1-1	CASKTTTPLAFF	TGTGCCAGCAAAACCACGACTCCCTTGGCTTTCTTT
-	TRBV7-6	TRBD1	TRBJ2-7	CASSLDPRQGNHEQYF	TGTGCCAGCAGCTTAGACCCGAGACAGGGGAACCACGAGCAGTACTTC
-	TRBV20-1	-	TRBJ2-1	CSAMWRGVTYNEQFF	TGCAGTGCTATGTGGCGGGGAGTCACCTACAATGAGCAGTTCTTC
few	TRBV4-1	-	TRBJ1-2	CASSQDGGGTNYGYTF	TGCGCCAGCAGCCAAGATGGGGGGGGCACTAACTATGGCTACACCTTC
many	TRBV28	-	TRBJ1-5	CASSLRTVQPQHF	TGTGCCAGCAGCCTGAGGACGGTACAGCCCCAGCATTTT
many	TRBV6-2/TRBV6-3	-	TRBJ2-1	CASSYGLVSYNEQFF	TGTGCCAGCAGTTACGGGCTAGTCTCCTACAATGAGCAGTTCTTC
-	TRBV28	-	TRBJ1-2	CASSLTWRVCYTF	TGTGCCAGCAGTTTGACGTGGCGGGTTTGCTACACCTTC
-	TRBV7-3	TRBD2	TRBJ2-2	CASSLAPALAGQRTGELFF	TGTGCCAGCAGCTTAGCACCCGCCTTAGCGGGTCAAAGGACCGGGGAGCTGTTTTTT
few	TRBV28	TRBD1	TRBJ1-1	CASKVTGEKAFF	TGTGCCAGCAAAGTAACAGGGGAAAAAGCTTTCTTT
-	TRBV7-2	-	TRBJ2-1	CASTIVAGGNEQFF	TGTGCCAGCACCATTGTGGCAGGCGGCAATGAGCAGTTCTTC
once	TRBV10-3	TRBD2	TRBJ2-1	CATEGAGDYNEQFF	TGTGCCACCGAGGGTGCGGGGGACTACAATGAGCAGTTCTTC
-	TRBV5-1	TRBD2	TRBJ2-5	CASIWGLAGETQYF	TGCGCCAGCATCTGGGGACTAGCGGGAGAGACCCAGTACTTC
-	TRBV10-3	-	TRBJ1-5	CAISEGRAGGNQPQHF	TGTGCCATCAGTGAAGGGCGGGCAGGTGGTAATCAGCCCCAGCATTTT
-	TRBV25-1	-	TRBJ2-7	CASIGPVSYEQYF	TGTGCCAGCATCGGGCCTGTCTCCTACGAGCAGTACTTC
-	TRBV4-1	-	TRBJ1-1	CASSPNALEFDRRTEAFF	TGCGCCAGCAGCCCGAATGCTTTAGAATTCGACAGGAGGACTGAAGCTTTCTTT
few	TRBV2	-	TRBJ1-1	CASRFGEAFF	TGTGCCAGCAGATTTGGTGAAGCTTTCTTT
-	TRBV12-3/TRBV12-4	TRBD2	TRBJ2-2	CASSSAGGNTGELFF	TGTGCCAGCAGTTCAGCGGGGGGAAACACCGGGGAGCTGTTTTTT
-	TRBV19	TRBD2	TRBJ2-1	CASSGTSGSVAYNEQFF	TGTGCCAGTTCCGGGACTAGCGGGAGCGTTGCCTACAATGAGCAGTTCTTC
-	TRBV7-4	-	TRBJ2-1	CASSLTVRHNEQFF	TGTGCCAGCAGCTTAACCGTTCGGCACAATGAGCAGTTCTTC
few	TRBV28	TRBD2	TRBJ2-3	CASRMGLAGITDTQYF	TGTGCCAGCAGAATGGGACTAGCGGGGATCACAGATACGCAGTATTTT
few	TRBV20-1	TRBD2	TRBJ2-5	CSARVLAGAGMETQYF	TGCAGTGCTAGGGTTCTAGCGGGAGCCGGGATGGAGACCCAGTACTTC
few	TRBV12-3/TRBV12-4	-	TRBJ1-6	CASSLLREGSPLHF	TGTGCCAGCAGTTTATTAAGGGAGGGCTCACCCCTCCACTTT
few	TRBV10-3	TRBD1	TRBJ2-7	CAIRAGTGSVEQYF	TGTGCCATCAGGGCCGGGACAGGGAGTGTCGAGCAGTACTTC
few	TRBV7-2	-	TRBJ1-5	CASSETESNQPQHF	TGTGCCAGCAGCGAAACAGAGAGCAATCAGCCCCAGCATTTT
-	TRBV27	-	TRBJ2-1	CASSNRGREWESYNEQFF	TGTGCCAGCAGTAACCGTGGGCGTGAGTGGGAATCCTACAATGAGCAGTTCTTC
few	TRBV6-6	-	TRBJ1-5	CASSLGNRVNQPQHF	TGTGCCAGCAGTCTTGGCAACAGGGTCAATCAGCCCCAGCATTTT
few	TRBV10-3	TRBD1	TRBJ1-3	CAISRGGESSGNTIYF	TGTGCCATCAGTAGAGGGGGCGAGAGCTCTGGAAACACCATATATTTT
many	TRBV20-1	-	TRBJ1-1	CSARSASGDVGYTEAFF	TGCAGTGCTAGGTCGGCATCGGGAGACGTCGGGTACACTGAAGCTTTCTTT
-	TRBV5-1	-	TRBJ2-7	CASSFRDWAREQYF	TGCGCCAGCAGCTTCCGGGACTGGGCGCGAGAGCAGTACTTC
once	TRBV24-1	-	TRBJ2-3	CATSGRDEISTDTQYF	TGTGCCACCAGTGGCCGGGACGAAATCAGCACAGATACGCAGTATTTT
-	TRBV5-4	-	TRBJ2-2	CASSLETRVNTGELFF	TGTGCCAGCAGCTTGGAGACTAGGGTGAACACCGGGGAGCTGTTTTTT
few	TRBV7-2	TRBD2	TRBJ2-1	CASSFTARENEQFF	TGTGCCAGCAGCTTTACGGCGCGGGAGAATGAGCAGTTCTTC
many	TRBV6-1	-	TRBJ2-1	CASSPRGRSYNEQFF	TGTGCCAGCAGCCCACGGGGTAGGTCCTACAATGAGCAGTTCTTC
many	TRBV28	TRBD2	TRBJ2-7	CASSSLAGTHLSYEQYF	TGTGCCAGCAGTTCACTAGCGGGCACACACCTATCCTACGAGCAGTACTTC
-	TRBV2	TRBD1	TRBJ1-4	CASSPSGTGGEKLFF	TGTGCCAGCAGTCCCTCCGGGACAGGGGGCGAAAAACTGTTTTTT
-	TRBV7-8	-	TRBJ1-2	CASSRGLSGYTF	TGTGCCAGCAGCCGGGGACTTTCCGGCTACACCTTC
few	TRBV7-8	-	TRBJ2-7	CASSRTSARSGGSYEQYF	TGTGCCAGCAGCCGCACGTCGGCCCGAAGCGGAGGCTCCTACGAGCAGTACTTC
many	TRBV7-2	TRBD1	TRBJ1-2	CASSRTGGYYGYTF	TGTGCCAGCAGCCGGACAGGGGGTTACTATGGCTACACCTTC
-	TRBV28	TRBD1	TRBJ2-7	CASSSLGQMGDF	TGTGCCAGCAGTTCATTGGGACAGATGGGGGACTTC
-	TRBV29-1	-	TRBJ1-1	CSVEDVAGIMAFF	TGCAGCGTTGAAGATGTGGCAGGGATTATGGCTTTCTTT